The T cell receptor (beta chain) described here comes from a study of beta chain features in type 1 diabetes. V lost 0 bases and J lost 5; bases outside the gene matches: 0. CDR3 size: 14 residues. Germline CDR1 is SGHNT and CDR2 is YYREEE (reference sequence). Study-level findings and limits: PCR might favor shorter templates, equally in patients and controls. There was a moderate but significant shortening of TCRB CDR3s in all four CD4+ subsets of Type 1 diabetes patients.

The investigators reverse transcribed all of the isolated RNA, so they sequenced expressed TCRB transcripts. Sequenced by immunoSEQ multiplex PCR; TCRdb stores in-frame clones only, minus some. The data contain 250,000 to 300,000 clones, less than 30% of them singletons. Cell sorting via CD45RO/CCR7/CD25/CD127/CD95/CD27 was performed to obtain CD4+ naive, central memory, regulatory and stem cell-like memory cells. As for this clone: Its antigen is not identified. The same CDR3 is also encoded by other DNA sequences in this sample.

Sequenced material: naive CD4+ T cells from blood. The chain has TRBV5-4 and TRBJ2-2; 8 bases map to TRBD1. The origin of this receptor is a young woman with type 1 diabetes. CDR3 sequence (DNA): TGTGCCAGCAGCTTGGGACAGGGGACCGGGGAGCTGTTTTTT. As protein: CASSLGQGTGELFF.